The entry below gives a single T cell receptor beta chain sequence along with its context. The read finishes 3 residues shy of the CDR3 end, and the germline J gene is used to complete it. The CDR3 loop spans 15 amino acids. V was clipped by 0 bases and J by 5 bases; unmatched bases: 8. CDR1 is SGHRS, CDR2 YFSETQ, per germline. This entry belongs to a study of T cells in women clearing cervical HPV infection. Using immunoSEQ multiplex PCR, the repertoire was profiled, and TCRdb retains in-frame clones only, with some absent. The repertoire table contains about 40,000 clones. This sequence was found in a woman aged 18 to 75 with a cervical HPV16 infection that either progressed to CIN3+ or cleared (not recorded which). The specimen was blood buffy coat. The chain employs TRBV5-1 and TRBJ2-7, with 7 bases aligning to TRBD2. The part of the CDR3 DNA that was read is TGCGCCAGCAGCTTGGAAGTAGCGGGCGAAGACGAG. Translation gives CASSLEVAGEDE. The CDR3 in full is CASSLEVAGEDEQYF.